This TCR beta chain was profiled in a study of vaccination and CD4 T cells after COVID-19. Turning to this clonotype: Its matching antigen is unknown.

Findings of the study overall: From a median of roughly 21 to 38, SARS-CoV-2-reactive clonotypes increased, though not significantly.

The Oncomine TCR Beta short-read assay was what sequenced the DNA obtained from cultured CD4+ T cells. One entry per CDR3 protein, called by TCRdb with MiXCR from the PCR reads. The sample lists about 15,000 distinct CDR3 sequences; approximately 51% were seen once. Treatment here: roughly ten-day PBMC culture with coronavirus spike peptide pools or control peptides (ViraFEST assay). Cell culture was performed with approximately 1.8 million PBMCs per well in the presence of around 9.4 IU/ml IL-2 and 10 ug/ml peptide pools. The germline gives CDR1 SGHTS, CDR2 YDEGEE. This CDR3 comprises 15 residues. V shed 5 bases, J shed 5 bases, and the junction held 8 bases outside the gene matches.

The sequence came from a human donor who had recovered from COVID-19. The chain couples TRBV5-8 to TRBJ2-7, with 12 bases matching TRBD1. The specimen comprised CD4+ T cells from blood, cultured in vitro, sampled before SARS-CoV-2 vaccination. The CDR3 region is CASSLRDRGLNEQYF. CDR3 nucleotides: TGTGCCAGCAGTTTACGGGACAGGGGGCTTAACGAGCAGTACTTC.